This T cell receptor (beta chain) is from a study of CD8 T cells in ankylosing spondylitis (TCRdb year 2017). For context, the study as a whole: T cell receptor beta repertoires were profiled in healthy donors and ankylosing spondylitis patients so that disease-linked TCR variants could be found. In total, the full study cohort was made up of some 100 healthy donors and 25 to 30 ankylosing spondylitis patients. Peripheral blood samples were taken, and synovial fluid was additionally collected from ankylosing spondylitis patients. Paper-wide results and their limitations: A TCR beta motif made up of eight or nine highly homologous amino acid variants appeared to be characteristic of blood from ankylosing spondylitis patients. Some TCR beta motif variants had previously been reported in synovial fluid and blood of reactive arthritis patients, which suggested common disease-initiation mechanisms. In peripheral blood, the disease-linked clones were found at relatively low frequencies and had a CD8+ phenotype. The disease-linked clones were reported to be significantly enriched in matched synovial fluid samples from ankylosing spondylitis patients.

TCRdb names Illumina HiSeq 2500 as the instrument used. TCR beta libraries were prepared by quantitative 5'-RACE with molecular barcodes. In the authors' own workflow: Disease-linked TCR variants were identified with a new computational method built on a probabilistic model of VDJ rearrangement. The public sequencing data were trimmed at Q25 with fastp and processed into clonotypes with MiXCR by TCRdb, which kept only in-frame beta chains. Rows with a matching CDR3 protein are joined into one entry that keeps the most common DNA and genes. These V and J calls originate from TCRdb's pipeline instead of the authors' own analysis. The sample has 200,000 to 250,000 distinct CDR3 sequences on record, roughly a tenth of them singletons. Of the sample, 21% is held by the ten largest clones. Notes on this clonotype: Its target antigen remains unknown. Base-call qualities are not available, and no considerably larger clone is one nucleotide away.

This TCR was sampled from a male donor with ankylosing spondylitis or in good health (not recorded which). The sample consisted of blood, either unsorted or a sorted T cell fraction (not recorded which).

CDR3 sequence: CASSQDEGRFSGNTIYF. In nucleotide form, the sequence is TGTGCCAGCAGCCAAGATGAGGGAAGATTCTCTGGAAACACCATATATTTT. In this chain, TRBV4-2 is recombined with TRBJ1-3, with the D segment identity uncertain. As encoded in the germline V gene, CDR1 is LGHNA while CDR2 is YNFKEQ. Spanning cysteine to phenylalanine, the CDR3 consists of 17 amino acids. Here the CDR3 DNA is all that survives: 51 bases in frame from base 1. V is reduced by 0 bases and J by 0 bases, leaving a spacing of 12 bases between them.